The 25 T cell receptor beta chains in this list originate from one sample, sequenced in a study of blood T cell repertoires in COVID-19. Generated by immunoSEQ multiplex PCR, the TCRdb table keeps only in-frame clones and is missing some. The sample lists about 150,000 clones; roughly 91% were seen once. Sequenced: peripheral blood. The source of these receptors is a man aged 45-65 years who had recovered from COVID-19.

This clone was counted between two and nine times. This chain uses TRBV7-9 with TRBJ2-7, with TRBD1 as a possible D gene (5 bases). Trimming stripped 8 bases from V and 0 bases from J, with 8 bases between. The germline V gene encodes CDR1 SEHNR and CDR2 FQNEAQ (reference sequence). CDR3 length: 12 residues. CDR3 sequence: CASGAGSYEQYF. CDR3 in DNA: TGTGCCAGCGGGGCAGGCTCCTACGAGCAGTACTTC.

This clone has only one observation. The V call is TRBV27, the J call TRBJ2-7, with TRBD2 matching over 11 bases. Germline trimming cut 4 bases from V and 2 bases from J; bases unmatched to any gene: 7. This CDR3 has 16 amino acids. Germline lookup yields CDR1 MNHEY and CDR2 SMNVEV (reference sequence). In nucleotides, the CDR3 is TGTGCCAGCAGTTCCTTAGCGGGAGGGACCCCCTACGAGCAGTACTTC. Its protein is CASSSLAGGTPYEQYF.

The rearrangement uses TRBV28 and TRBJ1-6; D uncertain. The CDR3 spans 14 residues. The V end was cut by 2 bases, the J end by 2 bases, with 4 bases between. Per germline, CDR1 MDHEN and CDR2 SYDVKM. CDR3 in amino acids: CASSLQTYNSPLHF. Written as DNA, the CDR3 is TGTGCCAGCAGTTTACAAACCTATAATTCACCCCTCCACTTT.

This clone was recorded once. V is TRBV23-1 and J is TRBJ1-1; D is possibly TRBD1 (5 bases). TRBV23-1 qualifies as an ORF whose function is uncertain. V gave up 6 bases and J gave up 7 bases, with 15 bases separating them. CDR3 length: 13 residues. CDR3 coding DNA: TGCGCCAGCAGAGTTCGGACATCGGATGAAGCTTTCTTT. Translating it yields CASRVRTSDEAFF.

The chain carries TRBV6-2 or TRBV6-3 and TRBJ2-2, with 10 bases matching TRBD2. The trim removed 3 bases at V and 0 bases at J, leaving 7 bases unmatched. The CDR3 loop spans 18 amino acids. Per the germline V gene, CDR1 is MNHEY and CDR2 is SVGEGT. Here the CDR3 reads CASSYLTSGVANTGELFF. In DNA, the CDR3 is TGTGCCAGCAGTTATTTAACTAGCGGGGTCGCGAACACCGGGGAGCTGTTTTTT.

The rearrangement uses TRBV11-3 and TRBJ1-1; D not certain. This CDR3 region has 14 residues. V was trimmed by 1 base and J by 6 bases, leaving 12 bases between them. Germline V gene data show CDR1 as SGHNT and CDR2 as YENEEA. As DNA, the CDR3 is TGTGCCAGCAGCTTAGCGTCAGGCAACGCTGAAGCTTTCTTT. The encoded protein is CASSLASGNAEAFF.

CDR3: CASSGLAGTDTQYF. The CDR3 coding sequence is TGTGCCAGTAGCGGACTAGCGGGCACAGATACGCAGTATTTT. This chain links TRBV19 with TRBJ2-3, with 10 bases lining up with TRBD2. The V and J ends lost 6 bases and 1 base, in that order; junction bases with no gene match: 1. Germline V gene sequence: CDR1 LNHDA, CDR2 SQIVND (reference sequence). CDR3 length equals 14 residues.

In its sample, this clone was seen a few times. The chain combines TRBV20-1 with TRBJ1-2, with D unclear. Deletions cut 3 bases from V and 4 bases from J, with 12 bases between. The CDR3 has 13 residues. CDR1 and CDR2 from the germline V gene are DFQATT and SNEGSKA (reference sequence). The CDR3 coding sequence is TGCAGTGCTAGTCCAGGTGCGGGCTATGGCTACACCTTC. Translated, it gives CSASPGAGYGYTF.

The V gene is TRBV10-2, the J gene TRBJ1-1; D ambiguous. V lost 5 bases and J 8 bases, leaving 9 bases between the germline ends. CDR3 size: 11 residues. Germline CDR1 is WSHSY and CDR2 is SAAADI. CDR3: CASSPGWEAFF. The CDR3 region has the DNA TGCGCCAGCAGTCCAGGTTGGGAAGCTTTCTTT.

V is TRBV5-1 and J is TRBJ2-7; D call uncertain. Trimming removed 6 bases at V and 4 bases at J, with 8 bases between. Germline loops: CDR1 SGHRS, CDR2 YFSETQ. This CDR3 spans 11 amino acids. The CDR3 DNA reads TGCGCCAGCACCGACTTTTACGAGCAGTACTTC. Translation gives CASTDFYEQYF.

The CDR3 coding sequence is TGTGCCAGCAGCTCCCACAGGGGCACTACCTACGAGCAGTACTTC. Its translation is CASSSHRGTTYEQYF. V gene TRBV7-2 combines with J gene TRBJ2-7, with TRBD1 matching over 7 bases. Trimming at V came to 4 bases and at J to 2 bases, leaving 8 bases not matched to a gene. This CDR3 is 15 amino acids long. Germline V gives CDR1 SGHTA, CDR2 FQGNSA.

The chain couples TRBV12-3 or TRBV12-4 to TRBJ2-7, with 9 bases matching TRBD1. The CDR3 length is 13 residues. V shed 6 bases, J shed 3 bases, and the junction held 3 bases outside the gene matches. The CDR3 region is CASRRDRDYEQYF. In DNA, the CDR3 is TGTGCCAGCAGACGGGACAGGGACTACGAGCAGTACTTC.

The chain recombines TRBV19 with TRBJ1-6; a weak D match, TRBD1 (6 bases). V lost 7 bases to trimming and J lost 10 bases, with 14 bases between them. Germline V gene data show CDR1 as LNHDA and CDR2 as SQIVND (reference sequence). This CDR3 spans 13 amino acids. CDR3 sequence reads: CASNREVRSPLHF. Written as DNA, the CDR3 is TGTGCCAGTAACAGGGAAGTACGGTCACCCCTCCACTTT.

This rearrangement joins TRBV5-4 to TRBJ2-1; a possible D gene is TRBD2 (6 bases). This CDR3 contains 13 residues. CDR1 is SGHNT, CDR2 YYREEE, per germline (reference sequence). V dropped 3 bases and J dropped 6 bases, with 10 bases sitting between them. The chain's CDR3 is CASSWGLSNEQFF. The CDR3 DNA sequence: TGTGCCAGCAGCTGGGGACTTTCCAATGAGCAGTTCTTC.

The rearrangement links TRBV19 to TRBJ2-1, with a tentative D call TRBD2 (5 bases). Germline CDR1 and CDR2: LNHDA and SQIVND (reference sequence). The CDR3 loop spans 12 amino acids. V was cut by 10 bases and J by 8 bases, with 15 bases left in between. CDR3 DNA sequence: TGTGCCACCCCGGGGTCTTGGGATGAGCAGTTCTTC. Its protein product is CATPGSWDEQFF.

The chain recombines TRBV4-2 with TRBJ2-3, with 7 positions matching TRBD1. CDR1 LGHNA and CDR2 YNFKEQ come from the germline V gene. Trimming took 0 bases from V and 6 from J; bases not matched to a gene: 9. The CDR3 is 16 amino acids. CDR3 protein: CASSQEGQGDRDTQYF. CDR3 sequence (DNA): TGTGCCAGCAGCCAAGAAGGTCAGGGGGATCGGGATACGCAGTATTTT.

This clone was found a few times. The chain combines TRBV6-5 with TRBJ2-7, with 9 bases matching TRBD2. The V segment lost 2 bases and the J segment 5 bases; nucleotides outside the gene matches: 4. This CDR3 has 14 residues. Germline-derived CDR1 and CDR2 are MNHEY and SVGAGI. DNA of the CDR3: TGTGCCAGCAGTTACGGCGGGGGGGGAAACGAGCAGTACTTC. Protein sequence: CASSYGGGGNEQYF.

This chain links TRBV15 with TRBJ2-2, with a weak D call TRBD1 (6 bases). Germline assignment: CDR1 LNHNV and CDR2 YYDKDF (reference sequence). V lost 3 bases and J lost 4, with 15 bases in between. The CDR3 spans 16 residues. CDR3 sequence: CATSRVSGVGTGELFF. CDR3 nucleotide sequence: TGTGCCACCAGCAGGGTCTCAGGGGTCGGCACCGGGGAGCTGTTTTTT.

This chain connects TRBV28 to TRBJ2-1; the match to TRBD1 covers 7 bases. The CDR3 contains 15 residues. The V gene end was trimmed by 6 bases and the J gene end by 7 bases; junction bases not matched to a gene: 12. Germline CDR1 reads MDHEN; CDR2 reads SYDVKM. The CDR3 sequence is CASRTQAGGLNEQFF. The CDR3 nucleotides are TGTGCCAGCAGGACGCAGGCAGGGGGATTGAATGAGCAGTTCTTC.

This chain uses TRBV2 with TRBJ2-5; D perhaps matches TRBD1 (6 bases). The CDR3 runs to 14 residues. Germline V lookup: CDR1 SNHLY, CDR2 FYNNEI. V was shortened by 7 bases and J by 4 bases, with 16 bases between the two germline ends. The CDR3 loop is CASTRSRTAETQYF. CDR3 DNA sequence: TGTGCCAGCACGCGATCTAGGACAGCAGAGACCCAGTACTTC.

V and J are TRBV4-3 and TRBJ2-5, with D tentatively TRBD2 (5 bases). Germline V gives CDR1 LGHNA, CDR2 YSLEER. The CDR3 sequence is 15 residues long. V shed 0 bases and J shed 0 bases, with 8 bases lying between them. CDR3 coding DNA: TGCGCCAGCAGCCAAGATACGGGGTACCAAGAGACCCAGTACTTC. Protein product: CASSQDTGYQETQYF.

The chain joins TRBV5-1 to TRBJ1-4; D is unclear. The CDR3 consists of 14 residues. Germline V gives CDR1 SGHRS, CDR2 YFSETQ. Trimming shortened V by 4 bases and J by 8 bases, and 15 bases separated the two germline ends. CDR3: CASSRVGGKEKLFF. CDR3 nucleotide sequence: TGCGCCAGCAGCAGGGTCGGCGGGAAGGAAAAACTGTTTTTT.

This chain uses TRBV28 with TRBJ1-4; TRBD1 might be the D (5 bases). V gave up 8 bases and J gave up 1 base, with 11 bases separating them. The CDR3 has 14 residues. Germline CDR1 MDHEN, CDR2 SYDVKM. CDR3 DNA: TGTGCCAGCGCCCCAGGGTTAACTAATGAAAAACTGTTTTTT. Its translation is CASAPGLTNEKLFF.

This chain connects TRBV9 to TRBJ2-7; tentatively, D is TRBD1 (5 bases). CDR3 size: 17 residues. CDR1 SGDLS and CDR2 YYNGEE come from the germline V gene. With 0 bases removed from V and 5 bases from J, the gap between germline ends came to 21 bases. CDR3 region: CASSVALGAHRDDEQYF. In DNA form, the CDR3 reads TGTGCCAGCAGCGTAGCTTTAGGGGCGCACCGAGACGACGAGCAGTACTTC.

CDR3 sequence (DNA): TGTGCCAGCAGCCCCTATGGACAGGGCTTGGGCGAGCAGTACTTC. It yields the protein CASSPYGQGLGEQYF. The gene calls are TRBV6-5 and TRBJ2-7, with 8 bases lining up with TRBD1. This CDR3 has 15 amino acids. V trimming: 6 bases; J trimming: 6 bases; junction bases outside the gene matches: 13. Germline V gene lookup returns CDR1 MNHEY and CDR2 SVGAGI.